This T cell receptor (beta chain) was identified during a study of cytomegalovirus exposure and HLA in healthy donors. TCRdb's table, derived via immunoSEQ multiplex PCR, lists solely in-frame clones and lacks some. This sample carries 95,000 to 150,000 clones, 88% of them seen once, and the ten largest clones take about 6%. This CDR3 has 15 amino acids. Germline CDR1 is MNHNS and CDR2 is SASEGT. V lost 7 bases and J 0 bases, leaving 13 bases between the germline ends. The sequencing sample was made of PBMCs. The J gene is TRBJ2-1, the V gene TRBV6-1; D remains unclear. This clonotype was obtained from a woman under 30 in good health and CMV-seropositive. In DNA form, the CDR3 reads TGTGCCAGCACCCTTGACCCTAGCTCCTACAATGAGCAGTTCTTC. This encodes CASTLDPSSYNEQFF.